This T cell receptor (beta chain) was identified during a study of CD8 T cells in Susac syndrome. Study in general: Active disease was present in about six of the sequenced Susac syndrome patients, and remission in under 10.

Random hexamers were used to reverse transcribe an amount of about 0.5 to 1 ug RNA. Amplification of TCR beta CDR3 was carried out by immunoSEQ multiplex PCR, which covered 54 Vbeta and 13 Jbeta segments. Using its own MiXCR run on the immunoSEQ multiplex PCR reads, TCRdb lists one record per CDR3 protein. This sample has around 230,000 distinct CDR3 sequences, with less than 96% found just once. Patients with Susac syndrome met the recently defined diagnostic criteria for definite or probable disease. The CD8+ and CD4+ T cells were isolated magnetically using a negative isolation approach, whereas the TEMRA cells were enriched by FACS. The CDR3 runs 14 residues. Trimming removed 5 bases from V and 7 bases from J; junction bases left unmatched: 5.

The specimen sequenced was CD4+ T cells from PBMCs. The rearrangement joins TRBV12-3 or TRBV12-4 to TRBJ1-5, with TRBD1 matching 10 bases. This receptor was taken from a human donor with Susac syndrome. This chain's CDR3 is CASSVTGGVQPQHF. The CDR3 DNA sequence: TGTGCCAGCAGTGTGACAGGGGGCGTACAGCCCCAGCATTTT.